Described below is a single T cell receptor beta chain sequence and its context. What it binds is unknown. The record originates from a study of cytomegalovirus exposure and HLA in healthy donors. Whole-study findings and limits: Prior analysis indicated that the majority of TCR beta V segments exhibited productivity approximately 87% or approximately 30% of the time. CMV serostatus was the sole immune exposure information available. HLA restriction was apparent for most CMV-associated TCR beta chains in a later analysis.

The CDR3 length is 15 residues. Per the germline V gene, CDR1 is SGHRS and CDR2 is YFSETQ. V trimming: 4 bases; J trimming: 0 bases; junction bases outside the gene matches: 5. The donors (healthy individuals) were bone marrow donors. The primer mix had 60 Vbeta and 13 Jbeta primers. The table came from immunoSEQ multiplex PCR; TCRdb's copy has only in-frame clones and leaves some out. There are under 65,000 clones in the sample; roughly four fifths occur only once, and about 3.1% lies in the top ten. The chain recombines TRBV5-1 with TRBJ2-3; TRBD1 matches at 7 bases. Sequencing was carried out using PBMCs. The sequence was obtained from a man aged 45-65 years in good health and CMV-seronegative. CDR3 region: CASSGNRGSTDTQYF. The CDR3 DNA reads as TGCGCCAGCAGCGGAAACAGGGGTAGCACAGATACGCAGTATTTT.